The 10 T cell receptor beta chains in this list originate from one sample, sequenced in a study of T cells in Graves' hyperthyroidism and ophthalmopathy. RNA transcripts gave rise to amplified TCR beta CDR3 regions. First-round RT-PCR of the TCR CDR3 relied on the HTBI primer set. TCRdb redid the calling of the multiplex PCR reads with MiXCR, one entry per CDR3 protein. The sample lists more than 500,000 distinct CDR3 sequences, more than 15% occurring once. Sequenced input: blood. Receptors originate from a woman aged 25-40 years with Graves' ophthalmopathy.

J is TRBJ2-2 and V is TRBV28; D is unclear. CDR1 MDHEN and CDR2 SYDVKM come from the germline V gene. CDR3 length equals 13 residues. V shed 3 bases and J shed 7 bases, with 9 bases lying between them. This chain's CDR3 is CASSLQAHGELFF. The CDR3 DNA sequence: TGTGCCAGCAGTTTGCAGGCCCACGGGGAGCTGTTTTTT.

The CDR3 DNA reads as TGTGCCAGCACTCCCGGGGGGAAGAACACTGAAGCTTTCTTT. Protein sequence: CASTPGGKNTEAFF. The gene calls are TRBV28 and TRBJ1-1; the D gene is possibly TRBD1 (5 bases). CDR3 size: 14 residues. V lost 7 bases and J lost 1, with 13 bases in between. In germline, CDR1 is MDHEN, CDR2 SYDVKM.

This clonotype has just a few counts. This chain connects TRBV12-3 or TRBV12-4 to TRBJ2-2, with 10 nucleotides matching TRBD2. This CDR3 is built from 14 residues. The trim removed 3 bases at V and 6 bases at J, leaving 1 base unmatched. The DNA of the CDR3 is TGTGCCAGCAGTTTTCTAGCGGGAGCCGGGGAGCTGTTTTTT. Its protein product is CASSFLAGAGELFF.

This clonotype was recorded at least ten times. V usage is TRBV4-1 and J usage is TRBJ2-5; D possibly corresponds to TRBD1 (6 bases). From germline, CDR1 is MGHRA and CDR2 YSYEKL. CDR3 size: 14 residues. The V and J ends lost 2 bases and 5 bases respectively, with 12 bases between them. Here the CDR3 DNA reads TGCGCCAGCAGCCAACAACAGGGCATGGAGACCCAGTACTTC. The encoded protein is CASSQQQGMETQYF.

This clonotype was detected ten times or more. This chain connects TRBV6-2 or TRBV6-3 to TRBJ2-5; 10 bases map to TRBD2. V lost 4 bases to trimming and J lost 5 bases; unmatched junction nucleotides: 10. This CDR3 has 16 residues. The germline V gene encodes CDR1 MNHEY and CDR2 SVGEGT. As DNA, the CDR3 is TGTGCCAGCAGTTCGCCACTACTAGCGGGATGGGAGACCCAGTACTTC. Its translation is CASSSPLLAGWETQYF.

The chain combines TRBV18 with TRBJ1-1; possibly TRBD1 for D (5 bases). This CDR3 has 11 amino acids. V lost 2 bases to trimming and J lost 11 bases, with 9 bases between them. The germline CDR1 and CDR2 sequences are KGHSH and LQKENI. In DNA form, the CDR3 reads TGTGCCAGCTCACCAGGACAAGCGGCTTTCTTT. This codes for CASSPGQAAFF.

There are a few counts of this clonotype. The chain carries TRBV9 and TRBJ1-1; D perhaps matches TRBD1 (5 bases). V lost 4 bases and J lost 3, with 13 bases in between. This CDR3 is built from 14 residues. CDR1 and CDR2 (germline): SGDLS, YYNGEE. CDR3 nucleotide sequence: TGTGCCAGCAGCTCCAGGGTGGTGGACACTGAAGCTTTCTTT. This gives the protein CASSSRVVDTEAFF.

This clonotype was recorded at least ten times. The chain has TRBV20-1 and TRBJ2-3; D is perhaps TRBD2 (6 bases). Germline loops: CDR1 DFQATT, CDR2 SNEGSKA (reference sequence). There are 15 residues in the CDR3. The V end lost 5 bases, the J end lost 0 bases, and 15 bases lay between the germline ends. The CDR3 coding sequence is TGCAGTGCTTCTCGGGGTAGCGGTAGCACAGATACGCAGTATTTT. It encodes CSASRGSGSTDTQYF.

The chain carries TRBV27 and TRBJ2-1; 8 bases are a match to TRBD1. The ends lost 4 bases at V and 7 bases at J; junction bases unmatched: 6. The CDR3 runs to 14 residues. Germline CDR1 and CDR2: MNHEY and SMNVEV (reference sequence). The CDR3 nucleotides are TGTGCCAGCAGTTCAGACAGGGGTGAGAATGAGCAGTTCTTC. It specifies CASSSDRGENEQFF.

This clonotype was counted only a few times. DNA of the CDR3: TGTGCCAGCCTAACTATAAGCGGGGCGAAGAATGAGCAGTTCTTC. Amino acid sequence: CASLTISGAKNEQFF. The V gene is TRBV6-1, the J gene TRBJ2-1; 7 nucleotides match TRBD2. The CDR3 is made up of 15 amino acids. The germline V gene has CDR1 MNHNS and CDR2 SASEGT. Unmatched junction bases numbered 14, after V lost 8 bases and J lost 7 bases.